This T cell receptor (beta chain) was sequenced in a study of blood T cells in healthy people across ages. A second PCR, run for about 7 to 11 cycles, used a sample-barcoded 5' primer plus a J-beta primer mix. Unique molecular identifiers of 12 random nucleotides labeled each cDNA. TCRdb fed the 5' RACE reads into MiXCR, producing one record per CDR3 protein. The sample has some 690,000 distinct CDR3 sequences; approximately 22% are singletons. The study, taken as a whole, reports: It was not possible, with unsorted PBMCs, to conclusively compare naive and antigen-experienced cells.

This clonotype was picked up a small number of times. Its antigen is unknown. The sequenced material came from blood. This clonotype was obtained from a man between 65 and 80 years old in good health.

The CDR3 DNA reads TGTGCCAGTAGGGTAGGGGGGCGCGCCACTGAAGCTTTCTTT. This codes for CASRVGGRATEAFF. The gene calls are TRBV19 and TRBJ1-1, with D perhaps TRBD1 (6 bases). Germline V gene lookup returns CDR1 LNHDA and CDR2 SQIVND (reference sequence). Deletions cut 6 bases from V and 4 bases from J, with 15 bases between. This CDR3 is built from 14 residues.